This T cell receptor (beta chain) was sequenced during a study of CD8 T cells in cerebrospinal fluid in Alzheimer's disease (TCRdb year 2020). Regarding the research as a whole: CSF T cell clonal expansion was assessed with two single-cell approaches: plate-based nested PCR sequencing and droplet-based sequencing. The study examined whether cerebrospinal fluid from healthy elderly individuals and from patients with neurodegenerative disease contained clonally expanded T cells. In the droplet-based CSF analysis comparing patients with controls, 10 or so healthy controls (roughly 11,000 cells) and 10 or so patients with MCI or Alzheimer's disease (about 9,600 cells) were included. CSF gene-expression analysis, which included Parkinson's disease patients, covered more than 20 samples in total. Broader findings and caveats from the paper: Only samples with detectable clones went into the overall clonality comparison: around eleven healthy, 5 MCI, 5 AD, and 6 PD. The largest CSF clone made up a higher percentage of TCRs in patients with MCI or Alzheimer's disease than in controls. The authors warned that finding EBV-specific TCRs in CSF does not prove a causal connection between EBV and Alzheimer's disease. The EBV-specific clones were neither the most highly expanded clones nor enriched among patients. When the data were pooled, 4 of 6 Alzheimer's patients but only 1 of 10 healthy subjects had a highly expanded clone, defined as one making up at least 3% of TCRs.

All participants were free of acute infectious disease and in good physical condition. Live CSF cells for droplet-based sequencing were sorted with a live/dead marker. To pellet immune cells, CSF obtained by lumbar puncture was centrifuged at 300g. CSF samples were checked for red blood cells, and any sample contaminated with blood was excluded. CSF cells were cryopreserved in freezing medium, frozen overnight at -80 degrees C, and subsequently stored in liquid nitrogen. Before analysis, CSF samples were kept in storage for less than seven months. This clonotype qualifies as large (0.1 to 1%) by its frequency, with no count on file. Its antigen is still unknown. Library construction relied on 10x single-cell sequencing. CSF cells were profiled with 10X Genomics single-cell V(D)J and 5' gene-expression libraries. An Illumina NextSeq550 was used to sequence CSF single-cell TCR libraries. Turning to the authors' computational methods: V(D)J reads were aligned to the vdj-GRCh38 alts ensemble 2.0.0 reference and were analysed with the Cell Ranger vdj pipeline. A clonotype was defined as a group of cell barcodes sharing the same set of productive CDR3 nucleotide sequences. To link clonality with transcriptional profiles, clonotype information was incorporated into Seurat v3.0 gene-expression metadata. Any CSF cell with more than 1,800 genes, more than 7,500 UMIs or more than 10% mitochondrial reads was excluded. To identify TCRs with known antigen specificity, CDR3-beta sequences were compared against VDJdb. Only TCRs with complete alpha and beta chains were included in the network analysis of clone sharing, which used the R package qgraph. After reprocessing by TCRdb, each CDR3 protein sequence is one entry, and no DNA is given. None of the V and J calls come from the authors' own analysis; TCRdb made them. The sample table on file contains some 1,000 distinct CDR3 sequences. The top ten clones comprise roughly 8.3% of the sample.

The clonotype originates from a human donor in good health. The sample was cerebrospinal fluid.

The encoded CDR3 is CASSLLGYEQYF. In this chain, TRBV5-1 is recombined with TRBJ2-7. Counted from cysteine to phenylalanine, this CDR3 has 12 amino acids. Nucleotide data are not available. Sequences SGHRS (CDR1) and YFSETQ (CDR2) are obtained from the germline V gene.